This TCR beta chain appears in the sequencing data of a study of blood T cell repertoires in COVID-19. TCRdb keeps only in-frame clones here, not all; method: immunoSEQ multiplex PCR. The sample holds under 80,000 clones, around 87% seen once. V was trimmed by 1 base and J by 4 bases, leaving 14 bases between them. The CDR3 is made up of 15 amino acids. CDR1 is MNHNS, CDR2 SASEGT, per germline. The sequence came from a man aged 55 to 70 with acute or convalescent COVID-19. The sequencing sample was made of peripheral blood. V gene TRBV6-1 combines with J gene TRBJ2-7; D perhaps matches TRBD1 (6 bases). CDR3 sequence: CASSEGNQGMYEQYF. CDR3 bases: TGTGCCAGCAGTGAAGGGAATCAGGGGATGTACGAGCAGTACTTC.